Below are 31 T cell receptor beta chains sequenced from a single sample in a study of cytomegalovirus exposure and HLA in healthy donors. Amplification used 60 Vbeta primers and 13 Jbeta primers. Only in-frame clones appear in the TCRdb table, and some are missing; sequencing was by immunoSEQ multiplex PCR. The repertoire consists of approximately 110,000 clones, with 79% occurring once and the leading ten covering approximately 3.1%. Sequenced material: PBMCs. All receptors come from a woman younger than 30 in good health and CMV-seropositive.

As DNA, the CDR3 is TGTGCCTGGAGTAGGGGAGGATTAGGGTCACCCCTCCACTTT. It codes for CAWSRGGLGSPLHF. The V call is TRBV30, the J call TRBJ1-6; weak D call: TRBD1 (5 bases). CDR3 length: 14 residues. CDR1 and CDR2 from the germline V gene are GTSNPN and SVGIG (reference sequence). Trimming pared 2 bases from V and 10 bases from J, leaving 15 bases between.

The rearrangement uses TRBV27 and TRBJ1-4; TRBD1 might be the D (5 bases). Germline V gene lookup returns CDR1 MNHEY and CDR2 SMNVEV (reference sequence). This CDR3 has 15 residues. Between the trimmed V and J ends, which lost 4 bases and 4 bases, there was a span of 13 bases. The DNA of the CDR3 is TGTGCCAGCAGTTCAGCGACAGATTATAATGAAAAACTGTTTTTT. Protein: CASSSATDYNEKLFF.

The chain has TRBV5-1 and TRBJ2-7, with D possibly TRBD1 on 6 matching bases. CDR1 and CDR2 from the germline V gene are SGHRS and YFSETQ. V lost 4 bases to trimming and J lost 5 bases, with 19 bases between them. This CDR3 spans 15 amino acids. CDR3 protein: CASSPLGRGLHEQYF. In DNA form, the CDR3 reads TGCGCCAGCAGCCCGTTGGGCAGGGGCCTCCACGAGCAGTACTTC.

The CDR3 sequence is CASTLIPSPGYGYTF. In DNA form, the CDR3 reads TGTGCCAGCACCCTAATCCCGAGCCCCGGCTATGGCTACACCTTC. The chain couples TRBV5-4 to TRBJ1-2; no firm D call. V shed 6 bases and J shed 4 bases, with 19 bases lying between them. The CDR3 runs to 15 residues. Germline loops: CDR1 SGHNT, CDR2 YYREEE (reference sequence).

The rearrangement links TRBV7-6 to TRBJ2-5, with TRBD1 as a possible D gene (7 bases). The J call is uncertain, as TRBJ2-7 better fits the DNA end. Per germline, CDR1 SGHVS and CDR2 FNYEAQ. The CDR3 spans 15 residues. The DNA of the CDR3 is TGTGCCAGCAGCTCCGGACAGGCGGGGACCTACGAGCAGTACTTC. Its protein is CASSSGQAGTYEQYF.

The rearrangement uses TRBV10-3 and TRBJ2-3, with 8 bases matching TRBD2. Trimming cost V 3 bases and J 5 bases; bases outside gene matches: 7. The CDR3 covers 15 residues. Germline CDR1 and CDR2: ENHRY and SYGVKD. The CDR3 DNA is TGTGCCATCAGTGAACTAGCGGAAGAGAAAGATACGCAGTATTTT. It encodes CAISELAEEKDTQYF.

The chain combines TRBV5-8 with TRBJ2-3; D possibly corresponds to TRBD1 (5 bases). The V gene's germline CDR1 is SGHTS and CDR2 YDEGEE. The V end lost 3 bases, the J end lost 2 bases, and 10 bases lay between the germline ends. The CDR3 spans 14 residues. CDR3 sequence (DNA): TGTGCCAGCAGCTCGGATGGGGCCACAGATACGCAGTATTTT. Its protein product is CASSSDGATDTQYF.

This clone was recorded once. The rearrangement uses TRBV5-1 and TRBJ2-7; a weak D match, TRBD1 (5 bases). Trimming left V 0 bases short and J 2 bases short, with 12 bases between. This CDR3 comprises 15 residues. Germline CDR1 SGHRS, CDR2 YFSETQ. Here the CDR3 reads CASSLGQLATYEQYF. The CDR3 DNA sequence: TGCGCCAGCAGCTTGGGACAGCTCGCCACCTACGAGCAGTACTTC.

The chain is built from TRBV25-1 and TRBJ1-4, with D unresolved. The CDR3 is made up of 12 amino acids. Germline V gene data show CDR1 as MGHDK and CDR2 as SYGVNS. V gave up 4 bases and J gave up 8 bases, with 8 bases separating them. CDR3 in DNA: TGTGCCAGCAGTGCCTCACAGGAAAAACTGTTTTTT. Encoded protein: CASSASQEKLFF.

This chain uses TRBV30 with TRBJ1-1; D is unresolved. Trimming cost V 0 bases and J 6 bases, with 11 bases left between them. The CDR3 has 13 amino acids. Germline V gives CDR1 GTSNPN, CDR2 SVGIG (reference sequence). The CDR3 is CAWSVIGGAEAFF. The CDR3 DNA follows: TGTGCCTGGAGTGTAATAGGCGGAGCTGAAGCTTTCTTT.

The chain uses TRBV9 and TRBJ2-7, with 8 bases matching TRBD1. V dropped 0 bases and J dropped 3; count of bases not matched to a gene: 2. CDR1 SGDLS and CDR2 YYNGEE come from the germline V gene. The CDR3 covers 14 residues. CDR3 in amino acids: CASSVGTGYYEQYF. DNA of the CDR3: TGTGCCAGCAGCGTAGGGACAGGGTACTACGAGCAGTACTTC.

The chain uses TRBV5-1 and TRBJ1-2; 10 bases are shared with TRBD1. J gave up 4 bases and V 5 bases, and 5 bases lay outside the gene matches. The germline CDR1 and CDR2 sequences are SGHRS and YFSETQ. The CDR3 loop spans 14 amino acids. CDR3 sequence reads: CASRPGTGAYGYTF. DNA of the CDR3: TGCGCCAGCAGACCCGGGACAGGGGCCTATGGCTACACCTTC.

This clone was detected a few times. This sequence joins TRBV18 and TRBJ2-7, with 9 bases matching TRBD1. CDR1 KGHSH and CDR2 LQKENI come from the germline V gene. The CDR3 spans 19 residues. Germline trimming cut 3 bases from V and 1 base from J; bases unmatched to any gene: 16. In DNA form, the CDR3 reads TGTGCCAGCTCACCGTCCCGCGCGGGACAGGGATTGGAGTCCTACGAGCAGTACTTC. Amino acid sequence: CASSPSRAGQGLESYEQYF.

The CDR3 region is CASSSWTSGVETQYF. The CDR3 nucleotides are TGTGCCAGTAGTTCGTGGACTAGCGGGGTAGAGACCCAGTACTTC. V and J are TRBV19 and TRBJ2-5, with TRBD2 matching over 12 bases. The CDR3 has 15 residues. The ends lost 5 bases at V and 4 bases at J; junction bases unmatched: 5. Looked up from germline, CDR1 is LNHDA and CDR2 is SQIVND (reference sequence).

V usage is TRBV9 and J usage is TRBJ2-7; the D gene is possibly TRBD2 (6 bases). CDR1 SGDLS and CDR2 YYNGEE come from the germline V gene. The ends were cut back, 0 bases at V and 2 bases at J, with 15 bases in the middle. CDR3 length: 16 amino acids. CDR3 amino acids: CASSVAAQRAPYEQYF. The CDR3 DNA sequence: TGTGCCAGCAGCGTAGCTGCCCAGCGGGCCCCCTACGAGCAGTACTTC.

A single count supports this clone. Other DNA sequences in this sample translate to the same CDR3. This chain links TRBV2 with TRBJ2-1; 9 bases line up with TRBD1. Germline CDR1 SNHLY, CDR2 FYNNEI. The ends lost 7 bases at V and 0 bases at J; junction bases unmatched: 7. CDR3 length: 16 amino acids. CDR3: CASKGQGSSSYNEQFF. In DNA, the CDR3 is TGTGCCAGCAAAGGACAGGGGTCAAGCTCCTACAATGAGCAGTTCTTC.

In DNA, the CDR3 is TGTGCCAGCTCACCTTGGACTAGCGGGTACAATGAGCAGTTCTTC. This sequence encodes CASSPWTSGYNEQFF. The gene calls are TRBV18 and TRBJ2-1, with 11 bases aligning to TRBD2. This CDR3 comprises 15 residues. V lost 3 bases, J lost 4 bases, and 2 bases stayed unmatched. Per germline, CDR1 KGHSH and CDR2 LQKENI. Full variable domain (missing parts from reference TRBV18 and TRBJ2-1): NAGVMQNPRHLVRRRGQEARLRCSPMKGHSHVYWYRQLPEEGLKFMVYLQKENIIDESGMPKERFSAEFPKEGPSILRIQQVVRGDSAAYFCASSPWTSGYNEQFFGPGTRLTVL.

The rearrangement links TRBV7-8 to TRBJ2-7; D perhaps matches TRBD2 (5 bases). Trimming stripped 4 bases from V and 0 bases from J, with 16 bases between. Germline lookup yields CDR1 SGHVS and CDR2 FQNEAQ. The CDR3 length is 16 residues. The CDR3 DNA reads TGTGCCAGCAGCTACCGGGGTGGCGCCCGCTCCTACGAGCAGTACTTC. Translating gives CASSYRGGARSYEQYF. Variable domain in full (rest from reference TRBV7-8 and TRBJ2-7): GAGVSQSPRYKVAKRGQDVALRCDPISGHVSLFWYQQALGQGPEFLTYFQNEAQLDKSGLPSDRFFAERPEGSVSTLKIQRTQQEDSAVYLCASSYRGGARSYEQYFGPGTRLTVT.

This chain uses TRBV19 with TRBJ2-4; no definite D call. The CDR3 is made up of 13 amino acids. V was trimmed by 9 bases and J by 2 bases, leaving 11 bases between them. Germline CDR1 and CDR2: LNHDA and SQIVND (reference sequence). This CDR3 reads CASPRLTKNIQYF. The CDR3 DNA is TGTGCCAGCCCTAGACTGACCAAAAACATTCAGTACTTC.

This clone is a singleton in its sample. The chain has TRBV19 and TRBJ1-1, with a tentative D call TRBD1 (5 bases). The germline V gene has CDR1 LNHDA and CDR2 SQIVND (reference sequence). V lost 5 bases, J lost 6 bases, and 10 bases lay in between. The CDR3 is 12 residues long. CDR3 amino acids: CASSQGGSEAFF. The CDR3, as DNA: TGTGCCAGTAGTCAGGGAGGGTCTGAAGCTTTCTTT.

The genes are TRBV10-1 and TRBJ1-4; D may be TRBD1 (6 bases). The CDR3 is 14 amino acids. CDR1 WNHNN and CDR2 SYGVQD come from the germline V gene (reference sequence). V shed 0 bases and J shed 4 bases, with 6 bases lying between them. The DNA for the CDR3 is TGCGCCAGCAGTGAGTCGGACAGTAATGAAAAACTGTTTTTT. It encodes CASSESDSNEKLFF.

The chain carries TRBV30 and TRBJ2-1; possibly TRBD2 for D (6 bases). Germline V lookup: CDR1 GTSNPN, CDR2 SVGIG (reference sequence). The CDR3 loop spans 16 amino acids. V was trimmed by 4 bases and J by 4 bases, leaving 20 bases between them. The CDR3 here is CAWTNQDTGGYNEQFF. CDR3 nucleotides: TGTGCCTGGACCAATCAGGACACAGGAGGGTACAATGAGCAGTTCTTC.

The chain employs TRBV6-5 and TRBJ1-3; TRBD1 aligns across 9 bases. V shed 7 bases and J 5 bases; nucleotides not matched to a gene: 3. The length of the CDR3 is 13 residues. Germline V CDR1 and CDR2: MNHEY, SVGAGI. The DNA for the CDR3 is TGTGCCAGCACTGGGACAGGGAGAAACACCATATATTTT. Residues: CASTGTGRNTIYF.

The gene calls are TRBV28 and TRBJ2-1, with 10 bases aligning to TRBD2. V dropped 6 bases and J dropped 7; count of bases not matched to a gene: 3. The CDR3 runs 13 residues. In germline, CDR1 is MDHEN, CDR2 SYDVKM. CDR3 residues: CASSPTSGNEQFF. CDR3 sequence (DNA): TGTGCCAGCAGCCCGACTAGCGGGAATGAGCAGTTCTTC.

To note about this clone: At one boundary the junction diverges from the germline segment, which might be a read error. The chain employs TRBV7-8 and TRBJ2-7; the match to TRBD1 covers 11 bases. The CDR3 sequence is 15 residues long. The germline V gene has CDR1 SGHVS and CDR2 FQNEAQ. In DNA form, the CDR3 reads TGTGCCAGCAGCTTGGGACAGGGGGTGGGGTACGAGCAGTGCTTC. It encodes CASSLGQGVGYEQCF.

This CDR3 reads CASSFGTGVVYGYTF. The CDR3 DNA sequence: TGTGCCAGCAGCTTCGGGACAGGGGTTGTCTATGGCTACACCTTC. This rearrangement joins TRBV7-9 to TRBJ1-2; 10 bases are a match to TRBD1. Germline loops: CDR1 SEHNR, CDR2 FQNEAQ (reference sequence). The CDR3 runs 15 residues. The V segment lost 3 bases and the J segment 4 bases; nucleotides outside the gene matches: 5.

The chain carries TRBV23-1 and TRBJ2-5; possibly TRBD2 for D (5 bases). TRBV23-1 is known as an ORF, though its function is uncertain. Between the trimmed V and J ends, which lost 7 bases and 1 base, there was a span of 22 bases. The length of the CDR3 is 17 residues. CDR3 in amino acids: CASKVKQRDYLQETQYF. For the CDR3, the DNA is TGCGCCAGCAAAGTAAAACAGCGAGACTATCTCCAAGAGACCCAGTACTTC.

This clone was counted only a few times. The CDR3 region is CASSLKTGLYEQYF. The CDR3 DNA is TGCGCCAGCAGCTTGAAGACAGGGTTGTACGAGCAGTACTTC. The chain is built from TRBV5-1 and TRBJ2-7, with 7 bases lining up with TRBD1. There are 14 residues in the CDR3. Germline values: CDR1 SGHRS, CDR2 YFSETQ. With V trimmed by 1 base and J by 4 bases, 5 bases remained unmatched.

The rearrangement joins TRBV7-9 to TRBJ1-5; D possibly corresponds to TRBD1 (5 bases). The CDR3 is 12 amino acids. V gave up 3 bases and J gave up 7 bases, with 7 bases separating them. CDR1 and CDR2 from the germline V gene are SEHNR and FQNEAQ (reference sequence). The CDR3 spells CASSLGGQPQHF. The CDR3 DNA reads TGTGCCAGCAGCTTGGGGGGACAGCCCCAGCATTTT.

The chain is built from TRBV7-9 and TRBJ2-7, with TRBD2 matching over 10 bases. The CDR3 is made up of 14 amino acids. The junction had 6 bases not matched to a gene; V was cut back by 4 bases and J by 6 bases. The germline V gene encodes CDR1 SEHNR and CDR2 FQNEAQ (reference sequence). The CDR3 protein is CASSSILAGREQYF. CDR3 sequence (DNA): TGTGCCAGCAGCTCGATACTAGCGGGACGCGAGCAGTACTTC.

V and J are TRBV19 and TRBJ1-5; D not certain. V was cut by 2 bases and J by 0 bases, with 5 bases left in between. The CDR3 consists of 14 residues. Germline V gene data show CDR1 as LNHDA and CDR2 as SQIVND (reference sequence). CDR3 in amino acids: CASSIRDSNQPQHF. DNA of the CDR3: TGTGCCAGTAGTATAAGAGATAGCAATCAGCCCCAGCATTTT.